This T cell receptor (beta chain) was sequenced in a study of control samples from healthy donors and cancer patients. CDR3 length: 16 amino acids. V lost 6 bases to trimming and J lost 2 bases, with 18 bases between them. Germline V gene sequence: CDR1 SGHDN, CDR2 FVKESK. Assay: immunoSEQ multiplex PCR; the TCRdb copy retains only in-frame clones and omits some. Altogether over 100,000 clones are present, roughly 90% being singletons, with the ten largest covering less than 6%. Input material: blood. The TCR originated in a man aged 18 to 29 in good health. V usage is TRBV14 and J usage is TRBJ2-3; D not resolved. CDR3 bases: TGTGCCAGCAGTCTCGACCCCCGCGCAGTCACAGATACGCAGTATTTT. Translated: CASSLDPRAVTDTQYF.